The 3 T cell receptor beta chains below all came from one sample that was sequenced in a study of T cells after yellow fever vaccination. TCRdb passed the 5' RACE reads through MiXCR, listing each CDR3 protein once. The sample consists of about 330,000 distinct CDR3 sequences, roughly 8.3% of them appearing once. The specimen comprised PBMCs, sampled more than 40 days after the first yellow fever vaccination. The source of these receptors is a man aged 18 to 29 who received the YFV17D yellow fever vaccine.

This chain uses TRBV29-1 with TRBJ1-1, with TRBD1 as a possible D gene (5 bases). The CDR3 runs 10 residues. Trimming pared 6 bases from V and 8 bases from J, leaving 10 bases between. From germline, CDR1 is SQVTM and CDR2 ANQGSEA. The CDR3: CSVVGGEAFF. In nucleotides, the CDR3 is TGCAGCGTCGTTGGGGGGGAAGCTTTCTTT.

The V and J genes are TRBV6-1 and TRBJ2-7; D ambiguous. In germline, CDR1 is MNHNS, CDR2 SASEGT. The CDR3 has 14 amino acids. V was cut by 6 bases and J by 6 bases, with 18 bases left in between. The CDR3, as DNA: TGTGCCAGCAGATGGACGCGCGGTTCTCGCGAGCAGTACTTC. It yields the protein CASRWTRGSREQYF.

This clonotype was seen at least ten times. V and J are TRBV7-8 and TRBJ1-6; D is unclear. Deletions cut 5 bases from V and 7 bases from J, with 9 bases between. CDR3 length equals 13 residues. Germline lookup yields CDR1 SGHVS and CDR2 FQNEAQ. The chain's CDR3 is CASSLGLNSPLHF. The CDR3 nucleotides read TGTGCCAGCAGCCTAGGATTGAATTCACCCCTCCACTTT.